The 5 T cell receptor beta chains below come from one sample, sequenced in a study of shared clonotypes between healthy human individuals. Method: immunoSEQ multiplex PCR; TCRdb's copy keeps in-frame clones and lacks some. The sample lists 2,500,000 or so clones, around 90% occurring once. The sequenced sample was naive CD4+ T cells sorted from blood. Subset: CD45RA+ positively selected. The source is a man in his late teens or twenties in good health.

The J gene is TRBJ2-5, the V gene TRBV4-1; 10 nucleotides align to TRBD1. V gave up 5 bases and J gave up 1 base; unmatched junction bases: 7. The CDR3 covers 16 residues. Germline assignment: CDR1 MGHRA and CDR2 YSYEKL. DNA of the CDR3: TGCGCCAGCAGCGAACCCGGGACAGGGGTCCAAGAGACCCAGTACTTC. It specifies CASSEPGTGVQETQYF.

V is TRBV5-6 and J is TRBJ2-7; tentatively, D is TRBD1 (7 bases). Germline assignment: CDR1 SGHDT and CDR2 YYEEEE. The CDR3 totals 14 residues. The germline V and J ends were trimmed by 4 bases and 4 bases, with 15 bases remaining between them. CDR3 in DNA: TGTGCCAGCAGCCCGGGGGCAGGGGGGTACGAGCAGTACTTC. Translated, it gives CASSPGAGGYEQYF.

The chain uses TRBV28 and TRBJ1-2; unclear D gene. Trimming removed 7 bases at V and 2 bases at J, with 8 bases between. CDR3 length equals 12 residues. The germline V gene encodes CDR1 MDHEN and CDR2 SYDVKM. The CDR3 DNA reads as TGTGCCAGCATCGGAGACAACTATGGCTACACCTTC. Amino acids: CASIGDNYGYTF.

The CDR3 DNA sequence: TGCGCCAGCAGCTCCGTCGCGGGAGGTCTCTACAATGAGCAGTTCTTC. Amino acids: CASSSVAGGLYNEQFF. The V and J genes are TRBV5-1 and TRBJ2-1, with 8 nucleotides matching TRBD2. The germline gives CDR1 SGHRS, CDR2 YFSETQ. The V and J ends lost 3 bases and 3 bases, in that order; junction bases with no gene match: 8. The CDR3 contains 16 residues.

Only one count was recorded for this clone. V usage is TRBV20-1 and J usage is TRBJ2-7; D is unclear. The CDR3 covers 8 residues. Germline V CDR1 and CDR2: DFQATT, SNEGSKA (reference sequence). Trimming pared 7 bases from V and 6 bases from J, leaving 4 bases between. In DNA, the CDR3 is TGCAGTGTGAGCGAGCAGTACTTC. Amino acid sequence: CSVSEQYF.